Below are 21 T cell receptor beta chains sequenced from a single sample in a study of lymphopenia after photon versus proton radiotherapy. Produced via immunoSEQ multiplex PCR; TCRdb's table is partial and in-frame only. The repertoire holds fewer than 45,000 clones, with roughly 86% as singletons. This material consisted of peripheral blood, taken from a patient treated with proton-based radiotherapy. The receptors were gathered from a woman in her 70s with pancreatic cancer. Some clones in this sample may be carry-over from other donors' samples.

The gene calls are TRBV5-1 and TRBJ2-5; 7 bases agree with TRBD1. Germline CDR1 reads SGHRS; CDR2 reads YFSETQ. With 2 bases clipped from V and 2 bases from J, the junction kept 3 bases outside the gene matches. The CDR3 totals 14 residues. CDR3 sequence reads: CASSLGTDQETQYF. DNA of the CDR3: TGCGCCAGCAGCTTAGGGACAGATCAAGAGACCCAGTACTTC.

The chain uses TRBV12-5 and TRBJ2-1, with 12 bases identical to TRBD2. The CDR3 covers 16 residues. V gave up 6 bases and J gave up 0 bases; unmatched junction bases: 3. CDR1 is LGHNT and CDR2 is FRNRAP in the germline V gene. The CDR3 DNA follows: TGTGCTAGTGGGGGGGGACTAGCGGGCTCCTACAATGAGCAGTTCTTC. Protein: CASGGGLAGSYNEQFF.

The chain is built from TRBV11-3 and TRBJ2-1; D perhaps matches TRBD1 (5 bases). The CDR3 length is 14 residues. V lost 1 base and J 3 bases, leaving 7 bases between the germline ends. CDR1 and CDR2 from the germline V gene are SGHNT and YENEEA. The CDR3 protein is CASSLGQGYNEQFF. The CDR3 nucleotides read TGTGCCAGCAGCTTAGGGCAGGGCTACAATGAGCAGTTCTTC.

This clone was observed a few times. This sequence joins TRBV9 and TRBJ1-2, with D hard to call. Germline V CDR1 and CDR2: SGDLS, YYNGEE. Trimming removed 2 bases at V and 13 bases at J, with 18 bases between. The CDR3 is 13 amino acids. The CDR3 is CASSVSVQAAITF. The DNA of the CDR3 is TGTGCCAGCAGCGTTAGCGTTCAGGCGGCGATCACCTTC.

This clone has just a few counts. The rearrangement links TRBV5-1 to TRBJ1-3, with D perhaps matching TRBD1 (5 bases). Germline V CDR1 and CDR2: SGHRS, YFSETQ. There are 15 residues in the CDR3. V was cut by 1 base and J by 3 bases, with 11 bases left in between. The CDR3 region is CASSLTVGGGNTIYF. CDR3 sequence (DNA): TGCGCCAGCAGCTTGACGGTGGGGGGTGGAAACACCATATATTTT.

This chain uses TRBV25-1 with TRBJ1-3; 9 bases are a match to TRBD1. Germline V CDR1 and CDR2: MGHDK, SYGVNS. This CDR3 is 15 amino acids long. V dropped 2 bases and J dropped 5; count of bases not matched to a gene: 4. The CDR3 DNA follows: TGTGCCAGCAGTGAACTAACAGGGGGCCGAAACACCATATATTTT. This translates into CASSELTGGRNTIYF.

This chain links TRBV9 with TRBJ2-1; D might be TRBD1 (6 bases). Between the trimmed V and J ends, which lost 2 bases and 0 bases, there was a span of 15 bases. Per germline, CDR1 SGDLS and CDR2 YYNGEE. The CDR3 extends over 17 amino acids. CDR3 amino acids: CASSVERTASSYNEQFF. The CDR3 DNA reads as TGTGCCAGCAGCGTCGAGAGGACAGCTTCCTCCTACAATGAGCAGTTCTTC.

This chain joins TRBV27 and TRBJ2-1; D perhaps matches TRBD1 (6 bases). From germline, CDR1 is MNHEY and CDR2 SMNVEV (reference sequence). This CDR3 comprises 16 residues. V lost 5 bases and J 3 bases, leaving 17 bases between the germline ends. The CDR3 DNA is TGTGCCAGCAGTCTCAGAAGGGGGAACTACTACAATGAGCAGTTCTTC. It specifies CASSLRRGNYYNEQFF.

This rearrangement joins TRBV15 to TRBJ1-4, with TRBD1 matching over 10 bases. There are 15 residues in the CDR3. The V segment lost 5 bases and the J segment 6 bases; nucleotides outside the gene matches: 6. Germline V gene data show CDR1 as LNHNV and CDR2 as YYDKDF (reference sequence). The CDR3 nucleotides are TGTGCCACCAGCGGACGGGACAGGGGTGATGAAAAACTGTTTTTT. Residues: CATSGRDRGDEKLFF.

Here the CDR3 DNA reads TGCGCCAGCTCTCCGGACAGCCTCTATGGCTACACCTTC. Amino acid sequence: CASSPDSLYGYTF. V and J are TRBV5-1 and TRBJ1-2; D may be TRBD1 (6 bases). V lost 7 bases, J lost 4 bases, and 14 bases lay in between. Per the germline V gene, CDR1 is SGHRS and CDR2 is YFSETQ. The CDR3 is 13 amino acids.

The J gene is TRBJ2-7, the V gene TRBV6-1, with D possibly matching TRBD1 (6 bases). Looked up from germline, CDR1 is MNHNS and CDR2 is SASEGT. This CDR3 contains 14 residues. The V end was cut by 2 bases, the J end by 3 bases, with 11 bases between. The chain's CDR3 is CASSENGQIYEQYF. CDR3 nucleotides: TGTGCCAGCAGTGAAAACGGACAGATCTACGAGCAGTACTTC.

This chain joins TRBV27 and TRBJ2-3; the D gene is possibly TRBD2 (6 bases). Germline V CDR1 and CDR2: MNHEY, SMNVEV (reference sequence). V shed 3 bases and J shed 8 bases, with 15 bases lying between them. The CDR3 has 14 amino acids. This CDR3 reads CASSFGGSVGTQYF. CDR3 sequence (DNA): TGTGCCAGCAGTTTCGGGGGTTCAGTAGGTACGCAGTATTTT.

This clone was counted once. The chain is built from TRBV27 and TRBJ2-7; D possibly corresponds to TRBD2 (6 bases). CDR1 is MNHEY, CDR2 SMNVEV, per germline (reference sequence). V lost 8 bases, J lost 0 bases, and 14 bases lay in between. The CDR3 covers 14 residues. CDR3 nucleotides: TGTGCCAGCCGTGTTCGGGGAGGCTCCTACGAGCAGTACTTC. It is translated as CASRVRGGSYEQYF.

The gene calls are TRBV7-6 and TRBJ2-1; no clear D. The CDR3 has 13 residues. The germline V gene encodes CDR1 SGHVS and CDR2 FNYEAQ. Trimming took off 3 bases at V and 10 bases at J, with 13 bases between the two ends. The CDR3 here is CASSFSRSAEQFF. The CDR3, as DNA: TGTGCCAGCAGCTTTTCAAGATCCGCGGAGCAGTTCTTC.

This chain connects TRBV27 to TRBJ2-7; 7 bases match TRBD1. Germline loops: CDR1 MNHEY, CDR2 SMNVEV (reference sequence). With V trimmed by 8 bases and J by 5 bases, 9 bases remained unmatched. This CDR3 region has 13 residues. For the CDR3, the DNA is TGTGCCAGCGGCAAGACAGGGTTCGACGAGCAGTACTTC. It yields the protein CASGKTGFDEQYF.

The rearrangement links TRBV6-6 to TRBJ1-3; no clear D. Germline V gene data show CDR1 as MNHNY and CDR2 as SVGAGI (reference sequence). The CDR3 is 15 amino acids. V lost 7 bases to trimming and J lost 0 bases, with 13 bases between them. In DNA, the CDR3 is TGTGCCAGCACCGAGGCCTTAGGCTCTGGAAACACCATATATTTT. Translated, it gives CASTEALGSGNTIYF.

The chain employs TRBV7-6 and TRBJ2-5, with D possibly TRBD2 on 5 matching bases. Germline V gives CDR1 SGHVS, CDR2 FNYEAQ. The V end lost 1 base, the J end lost 3 bases, and 12 bases lay between the germline ends. The length of the CDR3 is 15 residues. The CDR3 here is CASSLGVSGKETQYF. In DNA, the CDR3 is TGTGCCAGCAGCTTAGGTGTCAGCGGCAAAGAGACCCAGTACTTC.

The rearrangement uses TRBV27 and TRBJ2-1; perhaps TRBD2 as D (6 bases). Between the trimmed V and J ends, which lost 4 bases and 7 bases, there was a span of 23 bases. Germline V gene lookup returns CDR1 MNHEY and CDR2 SMNVEV (reference sequence). This CDR3 is built from 17 residues. This chain's CDR3 is CASSSSVGGEGYNEQFF. The CDR3 nucleotides are TGTGCCAGCAGTTCCTCCGTGGGAGGCGAAGGATATAATGAGCAGTTCTTC.

CDR3 region: CASSLAPLGTGELFF. DNA of the CDR3: TGTGCCAGCAGTCTAGCCCCCCTTGGGACCGGGGAGCTGTTTTTT. This chain uses TRBV28 with TRBJ2-2; tentative D call: TRBD2 (5 bases). Germline loops: CDR1 MDHEN, CDR2 SYDVKM. The CDR3 consists of 15 residues. V lost 5 bases to trimming and J lost 5 bases, with 15 bases between them.

This clone is classed as medium-sized. The chain joins TRBV5-6 to TRBJ2-1; 13 positions agree with TRBD2. The CDR3 length is 18 residues. J lost 6 bases, V lost 3 bases, and 12 bases had no gene match. The germline CDR1 and CDR2 sequences are SGHDT and YYEEEE. CDR3 nucleotides: TGTGCCAGCAGCTCCCGCCGCCTACTAGCGGGAGGGCCCAATGAGCAGTTCTTC. Protein: CASSSRRLLAGGPNEQFF.

This clone was picked up one time. The chain has TRBV5-1 and TRBJ1-1; 8 bases are a match to TRBD1. Germline CDR1 is SGHRS and CDR2 is YFSETQ. The CDR3 is 14 amino acids. The V segment lost 2 bases and the J segment 5 bases; nucleotides outside the gene matches: 5. CDR3 in amino acids: CASSFDRGGTEAFF. CDR3 nucleotide sequence: TGCGCCAGCAGCTTCGACAGGGGTGGAACTGAAGCTTTCTTT. Full variable domain (outside the CDR3, taken from reference TRBV5-1 and TRBJ1-1): KAGVTQTPRYLIKTRGQQVTLSCSPISGHRSVSWYQQTPGQGLQFLFEYFSETQRNKGNFPGRFSGRQFSNSRSEMNVSTLELGDSALYLCASSFDRGGTEAFFGQGTRLTVV.